This entry concerns a single TCR beta chain. The data originate from a study of blood T cell repertoires in COVID-19. Sequencing used immunoSEQ multiplex PCR; TCRdb keeps in-frame clones, though not all of them. The sample has some 200,000 clones; around 80% are singletons. This CDR3 is built from 15 residues. Germline V gene lookup returns CDR1 SGHTA and CDR2 FQGNSA. The V and J ends lost 4 bases and 7 bases, in that order; junction bases with no gene match: 10. Sequencing was performed on peripheral blood. The receptor was isolated from a woman aged 40 to 50 who had recovered from COVID-19. This chain joins TRBV7-2 and TRBJ2-7; 10 positions match TRBD1. CDR3 coding DNA: TGTGCCAGCAGCTCGCCGGGACAGGGGATTGTAGAGCAGTACTTC. It specifies CASSSPGQGIVEQYF.